Reported below is one T cell receptor (beta chain). TCRdb re-analysed the PCR reads in MiXCR, keeping a single row per CDR3 protein. This sample has 50,000 to 70,000 distinct CDR3 sequences, with less than 20% found just once. This sample is part of a study of molecular identifiers for immune sequencing clone quantification. V dropped 0 bases and J dropped 2; count of bases not matched to a gene: 2. Germline loops: CDR1 LNHNV, CDR2 YYDKDF (reference sequence). The CDR3 contains 16 residues. V is TRBV15 and J is TRBJ2-7; the match to TRBD2 covers 12 bases. Sequenced: naive CD8+ T cells from blood, with Jurkat cell RNA spiked in. The subset is: FACS-sorted CD8+CD4-CCR7+CD45RA+ naive T cells. This TCR was recovered from a human donor in good health. Some libraries in this study had Jurkat cell RNA spiked in. CDR3 region: CATSRDGLAGTYEQYF. In nucleotides, the CDR3 is TGTGCCACCAGCAGAGACGGACTAGCGGGAACCTACGAGCAGTACTTC.